The rows below give T cell receptor beta chains drawn from one sample of a study of cytomegalovirus exposure and HLA in healthy donors. Some clones are missing from TCRdb's copy, which holds only in-frame ones; the method was immunoSEQ multiplex PCR. The sample consists of 150,000 to 200,000 clones, approximately 75% of them appearing once. Specimen: PBMCs. The receptor source for this set is a woman aged 18-29 years in good health and CMV-seronegative. Each CDR3 is given with its conserved first and last residue. Fields, in order: D gene, clone size, V gene, J gene, CDR3 protein, CDR3 DNA. D genes are given only for firm matches. Clone size is stated in some rows and not others, as once, few, many or a class when expanded.

NA,NA,TRBV28,TRBJ1-6,CASSFYIGRATSPLHF,TGTGCCAGCAGTTTCTACATTGGGAGGGCCACTTCACCCCTCCACTTT
NA,NA,TRBV14,TRBJ2-3,CASSPTLGLPTQYF,TGTGCCAGCAGCCCAACCCTGGGACTGCCAACGCAGTATTTT
NA,NA,TRBV4-1,TRBJ2-2,CASSQVTSGELFF,TGCGCCAGCAGCCAAGTAACTTCCGGGGAGCTGTTTTTT
NA,NA,TRBV13,TRBJ2-5,CASSFWGQTNEETQYF,TGTGCCAGCAGCTTTTGGGGCCAGACAAACGAAGAGACCCAGTACTTC
TRBD1,few,TRBV28,TRBJ1-1,CASIQRQGSTEAFF,TGTGCCAGCATCCAGAGACAGGGGTCCACTGAAGCTTTCTTT
NA,few,TRBV6-6,TRBJ1-1,CASSSDRFGEAFF,TGTGCCAGCAGCTCCGACAGGTTTGGTGAAGCTTTCTTT
NA,once,TRBV27,TRBJ2-1,CASSLVGLRYNEQFF,TGTGCCAGCAGTTTAGTTGGACTACGCTACAATGAGCAGTTCTTC
NA,few,TRBV14,TRBJ2-5,CASSQDRGRETQYF,TGTGCCAGCAGCCAAGATCGGGGTCGGGAGACCCAGTACTTC
TRBD1,once,TRBV7-2,TRBJ1-1,CASSYSTGENTEAFF,TGTGCCAGCAGCTACTCGACAGGGGAAAACACTGAAGCTTTCTTT
TRBD2,NA,TRBV27,TRBJ2-5,CASSFDSGVQETQYF,TGTGCCAGCAGTTTCGATAGCGGGGTACAAGAGACCCAGTACTTC
TRBD1,NA,TRBV5-5,TRBJ1-2,CASSLDRGVYYGYTF,TGTGCCAGCAGCTTGGACAGGGGCGTTTACTATGGCTACACCTTC